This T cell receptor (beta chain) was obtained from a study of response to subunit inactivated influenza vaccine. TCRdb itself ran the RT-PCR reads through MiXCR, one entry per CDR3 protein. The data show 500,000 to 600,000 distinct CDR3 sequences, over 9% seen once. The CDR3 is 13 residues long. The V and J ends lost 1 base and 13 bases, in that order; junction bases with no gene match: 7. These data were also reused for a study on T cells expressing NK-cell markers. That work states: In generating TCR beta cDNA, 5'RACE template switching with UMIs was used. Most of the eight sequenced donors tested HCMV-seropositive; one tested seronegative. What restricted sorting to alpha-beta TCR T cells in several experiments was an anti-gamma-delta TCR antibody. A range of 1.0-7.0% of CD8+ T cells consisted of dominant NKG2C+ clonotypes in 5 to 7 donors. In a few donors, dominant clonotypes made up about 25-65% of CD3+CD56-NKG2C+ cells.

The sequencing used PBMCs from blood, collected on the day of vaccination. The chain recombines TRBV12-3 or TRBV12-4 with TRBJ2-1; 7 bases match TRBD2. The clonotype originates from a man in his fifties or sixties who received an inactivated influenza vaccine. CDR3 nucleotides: TGTGCCAGCAGTTTAGATAAGCGGGGCGCACAGTTCTTC. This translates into CASSLDKRGAQFF.